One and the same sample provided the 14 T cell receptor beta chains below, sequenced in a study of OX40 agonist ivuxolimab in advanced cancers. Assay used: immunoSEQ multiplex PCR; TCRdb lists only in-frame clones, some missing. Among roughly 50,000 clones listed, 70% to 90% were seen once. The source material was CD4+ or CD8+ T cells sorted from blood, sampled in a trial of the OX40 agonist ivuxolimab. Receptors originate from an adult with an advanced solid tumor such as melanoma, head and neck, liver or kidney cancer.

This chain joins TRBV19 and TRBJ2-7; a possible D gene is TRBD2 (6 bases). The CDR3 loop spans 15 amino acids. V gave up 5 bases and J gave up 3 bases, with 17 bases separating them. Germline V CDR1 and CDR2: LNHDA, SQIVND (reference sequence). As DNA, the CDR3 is TGTGCCAGTAGTTCTGACCAGTCGGGAGTCTACGAGCAGTACTTC. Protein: CASSSDQSGVYEQYF.

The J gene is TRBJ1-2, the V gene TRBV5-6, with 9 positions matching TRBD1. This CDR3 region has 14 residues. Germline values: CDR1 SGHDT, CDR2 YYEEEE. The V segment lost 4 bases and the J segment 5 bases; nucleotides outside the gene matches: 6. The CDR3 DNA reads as TGTGCCAGCAGCCCGGACAGGGGTGGGTATGGCTACACCTTC. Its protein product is CASSPDRGGYGYTF. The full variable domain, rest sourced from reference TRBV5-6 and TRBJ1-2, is DAGVTQSPTHLIKTRGQQVTLRCSPKSGHDTVSWYQQALGQGPQFIFQYYEEEERQRGNFPDRFSGHQFPNYSSELNVNALLLGDSALYLCASSPDRGGYGYTFGSGTRLTVV.

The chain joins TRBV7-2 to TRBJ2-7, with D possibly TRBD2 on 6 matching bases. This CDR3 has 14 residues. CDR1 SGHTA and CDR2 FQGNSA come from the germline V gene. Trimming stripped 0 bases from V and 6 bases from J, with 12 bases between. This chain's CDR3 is CASSLARGRREQYF. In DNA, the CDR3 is TGTGCCAGCAGCTTAGCTCGGGGGAGGCGCGAGCAGTACTTC.

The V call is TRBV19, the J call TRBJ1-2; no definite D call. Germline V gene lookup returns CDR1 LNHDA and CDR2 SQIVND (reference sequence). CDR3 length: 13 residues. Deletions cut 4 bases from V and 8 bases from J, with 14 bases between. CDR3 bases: TGTGCCAGTAGTACCTTACCCGATCGAGGCTACACCTTC. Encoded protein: CASSTLPDRGYTF. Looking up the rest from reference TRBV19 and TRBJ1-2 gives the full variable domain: DGGITQSPKYLFRKEGQNVTLSCEQNLNHDAMYWYRQDPGQGLRLIYYSQIVNDFQKGDIAEGYSVSREKKESFPLTVTSAQKNPTAFYLCASSTLPDRGYTFGSGTRLTVV.

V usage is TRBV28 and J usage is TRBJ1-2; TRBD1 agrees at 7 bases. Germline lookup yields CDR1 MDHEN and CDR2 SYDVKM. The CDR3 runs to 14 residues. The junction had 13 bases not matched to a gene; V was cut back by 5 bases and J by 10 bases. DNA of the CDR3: TGTGCCAGCAGTCCCACAGGGACAGTACCCTTCTACACCTTC. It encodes CASSPTGTVPFYTF.

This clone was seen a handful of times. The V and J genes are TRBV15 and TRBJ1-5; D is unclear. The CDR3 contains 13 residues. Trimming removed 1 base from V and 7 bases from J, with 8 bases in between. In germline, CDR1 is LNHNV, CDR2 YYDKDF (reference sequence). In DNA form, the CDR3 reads TGTGCCACCAGCAGAGCCCGGAGGCAGCCCCAGCATTTT. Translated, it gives CATSRARRQPQHF.

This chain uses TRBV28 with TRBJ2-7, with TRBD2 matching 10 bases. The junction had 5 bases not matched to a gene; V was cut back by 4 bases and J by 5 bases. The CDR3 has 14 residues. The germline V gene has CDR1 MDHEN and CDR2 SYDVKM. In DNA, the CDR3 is TGTGCCAGCAGTTACAGCGGGAGGGGTAACGAGCAGTACTTC. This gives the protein CASSYSGRGNEQYF.

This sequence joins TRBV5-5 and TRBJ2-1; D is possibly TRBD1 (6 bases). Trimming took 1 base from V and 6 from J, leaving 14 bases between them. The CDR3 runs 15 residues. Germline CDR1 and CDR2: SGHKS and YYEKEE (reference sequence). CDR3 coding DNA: TGTGCCAGCAGCTTGAAGGGGGTGACAACCAATGAGCAGTTCTTC. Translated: CASSLKGVTTNEQFF. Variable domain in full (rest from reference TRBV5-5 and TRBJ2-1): DAGVTQSPTHLIKTRGQQVTLRCSPISGHKSVSWYQQVLGQGPQFIFQYYEKEERGRGNFPDRFSARQFPNYSSELNVNALLLGDSALYLCASSLKGVTTNEQFFGPGTRLTVL.

The CDR3 DNA is TGTGCCAGTAGCGACGGGACTAGCGGGAGGGGGGAGACCCAGTACTTC. Amino acids: CASSDGTSGRGETQYF. This chain uses TRBV19 with TRBJ2-5, with 16 nucleotides matching TRBD2. Germline CDR1 and CDR2: LNHDA and SQIVND (reference sequence). V dropped 6 bases and J dropped 5; count of bases not matched to a gene: 6. The CDR3 spans 16 residues.

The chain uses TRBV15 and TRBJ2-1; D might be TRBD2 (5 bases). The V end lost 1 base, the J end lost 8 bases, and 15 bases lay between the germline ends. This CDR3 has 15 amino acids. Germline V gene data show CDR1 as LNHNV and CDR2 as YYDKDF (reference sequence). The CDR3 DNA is TGTGCCACCAGCAGAGTAACGCCCCGGGGTTATGAGCAGTTCTTC. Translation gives CATSRVTPRGYEQFF.

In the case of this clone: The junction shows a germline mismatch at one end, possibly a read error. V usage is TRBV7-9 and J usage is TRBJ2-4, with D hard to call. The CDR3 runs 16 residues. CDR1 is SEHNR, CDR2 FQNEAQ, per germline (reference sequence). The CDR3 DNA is TGTGCCAGCAGCTTAAAGTCGGGCGGAGTCGATGACATTCGGTACTTC. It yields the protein CASSLKSGGVDDIRYF.

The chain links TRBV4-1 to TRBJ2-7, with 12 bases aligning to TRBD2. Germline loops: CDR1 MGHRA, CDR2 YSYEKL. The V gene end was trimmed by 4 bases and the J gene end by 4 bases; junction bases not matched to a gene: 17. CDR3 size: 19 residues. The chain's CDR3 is CASSRDPASGRDFLYEQYF. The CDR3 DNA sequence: TGCGCCAGCAGCCGCGATCCGGCTAGCGGGAGGGACTTCCTATACGAGCAGTACTTC.

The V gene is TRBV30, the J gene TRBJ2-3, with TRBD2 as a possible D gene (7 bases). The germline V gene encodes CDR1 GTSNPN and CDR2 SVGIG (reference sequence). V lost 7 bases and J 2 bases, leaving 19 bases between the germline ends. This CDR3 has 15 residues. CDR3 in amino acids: CASSQAGGLTDTQYF. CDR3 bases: TGTGCCTCTTCACAGGCCGGGGGGCTCACAGATACGCAGTATTTT.

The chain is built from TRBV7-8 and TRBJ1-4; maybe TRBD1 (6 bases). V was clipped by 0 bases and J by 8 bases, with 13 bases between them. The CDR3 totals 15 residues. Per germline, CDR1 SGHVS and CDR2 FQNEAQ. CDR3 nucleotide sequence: TGTGCCAGCAGCTTAGCGAACAGGGATAACGAAAAACTGTTTTTT. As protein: CASSLANRDNEKLFF. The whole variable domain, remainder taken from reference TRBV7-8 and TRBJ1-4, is GAGVSQSPRYKVAKRGQDVALRCDPISGHVSLFWYQQALGQGPEFLTYFQNEAQLDKSGLPSDRFFAERPEGSVSTLKIQRTQQEDSAVYLCASSLANRDNEKLFFGSGTQLSVL.